The 3 T cell receptor beta chains in this list originate from one sample, sequenced in a study of post-analysis software for immune sequencing data (dated by TCRdb to the mid-2010s). Points the paper makes about the study in general: Significantly higher frequencies in patients than in controls were found for several TRBV segments, including TRBV5-6, TRBV5-1 and TRBV20-1.

Their cognate antigens are unknown. Receptor libraries were prepared by PCR. Instrument on record: Illumina HiSeq 2500. To reduce PCR and sequencing biases, unique molecular identifiers were incorporated into the TCR beta cDNA libraries. The raw public data were reprocessed by TCRdb itself: fastp quality trimming at Q25, MiXCR clonotype calling, in-frame beta chains only. When rows share a CDR3 protein, they turn into one entry using the most common DNA and genes. Within this sample are about 770,000 distinct CDR3 sequences, with 46% of them counted one time only. The ten largest clones represent approximately 5% of the sample. Sequencing was done on a sample of blood. Receptors were obtained from a girl aged 5 to 17 with multiple sclerosis.

Note on this clonotype: Because it lacks the conserved phenylalanine or tryptophan at the end, this CDR3 is likely a read error. This chain connects TRBV7-9 to TRBJ2-7; D is unresolved. CDR1 and CDR2 (germline): SEHNR, FQNEAQ (reference sequence). V was cut by 2 bases and J by 4 bases, with 9 bases left in between. CDR3 size: 13 residues. The CDR3 here is CASSLNILYEQYC. CDR3 bases: TGTGCCAGCAGCTTAAACATCTTATACGAGCAGTACTGC.

The chain is built from TRBV6-1 and TRBJ1-2; no clear D gene. V dropped 4 bases and J dropped 7 bases, with 4 bases sitting between them. The CDR3 is 10 residues long. The germline V gene encodes CDR1 MNHNS and CDR2 SASEGT. The CDR3 DNA reads TGTGCCAGCAGTGGCGCTGGCTACACCTTC. Its translation: CASSGAGYTF.

This clonotype was counted between two and nine times. The chain has TRBV3-1 and TRBJ1-2; 7 bases are a match to TRBD1. The junction had 5 bases not matched to a gene; V was cut back by 7 bases and J by 6 bases. The CDR3 sequence is 12 residues long. CDR1 is LGHDT and CDR2 is YNNKEL in the germline V gene (reference sequence). CDR3 loop: CASTRTGDGYTF. The CDR3 coding sequence is TGTGCCAGCACCCGAACAGGGGATGGCTACACCTTC.